These T cell receptor beta chains were read from a single sample in a study of human T cells and chemical hapten exposure. MiXCR, run by TCRdb on the RACE reads, gives a single entry per CDR3 protein. This table has 190,000 or so distinct CDR3 sequences, 25% to 30% appearing once. The input for sequencing was whole blood, taken in connection with sensitization to the hapten diphenylcyclopropenone (DPC). The receptors were gathered from a woman in her twenties or thirties with alopecia areata. Some clones in this sample may be carry-over from other donors' samples. The CDR3 runs from the conserved cysteine through the conserved F or W. The order of the fields is J gene, V gene, D gene, clone size, CDR3 DNA, CDR3 protein. A D gene is named only where the DNA matches it firmly. Clone size is not always given. Where it is, it says once, few, many or a class for expanded clones.

>TRBJ2-4|TRBV5-1|.|few
TGCGCCAGCAGCTTGGCCTTCAAAGGTCAGGCAACCAAAAACATTCAGTACTTC
CASSLAFKGQATKNIQYF
>TRBJ2-5|TRBV28|.|few
TGTGCCAGCAGCCCCGGGAGCACCAAAGAGACCCAGTACTTC
CASSPGSTKETQYF
>TRBJ2-7|TRBV5-1|TRBD1|.
TGCGCCAGCAGCTTGCGGAACGATGGGACAGTCTACGAGCAGTACTTC
CASSLRNDGTVYEQYF
>TRBJ2-7|TRBV28|.|.
TGTGCCAGCAGGGGACCGTCGGGCTCCTACGAGCAGTACTTC
CASRGPSGSYEQYF
>TRBJ2-2|TRBV7-3|.|few
TGTGCCAGCAGCATAAATGGGGGATCCGGGGAGCTGTTTTTT
CASSINGGSGELFF
>TRBJ2-7|TRBV29-1|.|few
TGCAGCGTGAGGGACATCATCTCCTACGAGCAGTACTTC
CSVRDIISYEQYF
>TRBJ2-7|TRBV20-1|TRBD2|.
TGCAGTGCTAGGGATCCGGGACTAGCGGGAGTCCACTCCTACGAGCAGTACTTC
CSARDPGLAGVHSYEQYF
>TRBJ2-2|TRBV4-1|.|.
TGCGCCAGCAGCCAAGAAGGCAGGGCGGGCACCGGGGAGCTGTTTTTT
CASSQEGRAGTGELFF
>TRBJ1-6|TRBV27|TRBD1|.
TGTGCCAGCAGTCCTCGGACAGGGTATGGGACCTTTTCACCCCTCCACTTT
CASSPRTGYGTFSPLHF
>TRBJ2-7|TRBV28|.|.
TGTGCCAGCCGCCCTGCGGGGGCTTCCCACGAGCAGTACTTC
CASRPAGASHEQYF
>TRBJ1-3|TRBV7-2|.|.
TGTGCCAGCAGCTTAGATTGGGCCTCTGGAAACACCATATATTTT
CASSLDWASGNTIYF
>TRBJ2-1|TRBV7-9|TRBD2|.
TGTGCCAGCAGCTCCTTGACTAGCGGGGTCCACAATGAGCAGTTCTTC
CASSSLTSGVHNEQFF
>TRBJ2-7|TRBV5-8|.|.
TGTGCCAGCAGCTTGGACAGGACCGGCGAGCAGTACTTC
CASSLDRTGEQYF
>TRBJ2-7|TRBV2|TRBD1|few
TGTGCCAGCAGCAGTGGACAGGGGGCAACCTACGAGCAGTACTTC
CASSSGQGATYEQYF
>TRBJ1-2|TRBV12-3/TRBV12-4|.|.
TGTGCCAGCAGTAAGACGGACAGTTCCTATGGCTACACCTTC
CASSKTDSSYGYTF
>TRBJ2-5|TRBV27|.|few
TGTGCCACCCGGGACTTCCAAGAGACCCAGTACTTC
CATRDFQETQYF
>TRBJ1-4|TRBV9|.|.
TGTGCCAGCACATCCGGAGGGACAACTAATGAAAAACTGTTTTTT
CASTSGGTTNEKLFF
>TRBJ2-3|TRBV29-1|.|few
TGCAGCGTCCGGAGGGGGGCAGATACGCAGTATTTT
CSVRRGADTQYF
>TRBJ2-1|TRBV13|.|.
TGTGCCAGCAGCTTAGGCCGGGGCCGTTCTAATGAGCAGTTCTTC
CASSLGRGRSNEQFF
>TRBJ1-5|TRBV28|.|.
TGTGCCAGCAGTTTCATGGTTTTACCCGCTCAGCCCCAGCATTTT
CASSFMVLPAQPQHF
>TRBJ2-5|TRBV10-3|.|.
TGTGCCATCAGTGTAAAGGGGGGAGAGACCCAGTACTTC
CAISVKGGETQYF
>TRBJ2-3|TRBV9|TRBD2|.
TGTGCCAGCAGCGTAAGGTCTAGCGGGGGCACAGATACGCAGTATTTT
CASSVRSSGGTDTQYF
>TRBJ2-5|TRBV29-1|.|once
TGCAGCGTTGGGCTCTCCGACGAGACCCAGTACTTC
CSVGLSDETQYF
>TRBJ2-1|TRBV7-2|TRBD2|few
TGTGCCAGCAGCAGAGATGGCCTAGCGGGAAAATACAATGAGCAGTTCTTC
CASSRDGLAGKYNEQFF
>TRBJ2-2|TRBV5-1|.|.
TGCGCCAGCAGCTCGGACCATGCCGGGGAGCTGTTTTTT
CASSSDHAGELFF
>TRBJ2-1|TRBV6-2/TRBV6-3|TRBD2|.
TGTGCCAGCAGACCTAGCGGGTCCTACAATGAGCAGTTCTTC
CASRPSGSYNEQFF
>TRBJ2-5|TRBV18|.|many
TGTGCCAGCTCCTCCAGACAGTCCAAGTACCAAGAGACCCAGTACTTC
CASSSRQSKYQETQYF
>TRBJ2-6|TRBV28|TRBD1|few
TGTGCCAGCAGTCCGCCGGGACAGAGTGTTTATTTCCTGACTTTC
CASSPPGQSVYFLTF
>TRBJ1-6|TRBV28|.|few
TGTGCCAGCAGGAAATACCTCGGGGCGGCCGATAATTCACCCCTCCACTTT
CASRKYLGAADNSPLHF
>TRBJ2-1|TRBV2|TRBD2|few
TGTGCCAGCAGTGCTAGGACTAGCGGGGGGGGTAATGAGCAGTTCTTC
CASSARTSGGGNEQFF
>TRBJ1-2|TRBV5-6|.|.
TGTGCCAGCAGGACCGGGCCCAACTATGGCTACACCTTC
CASRTGPNYGYTF
>TRBJ2-7|TRBV15|TRBD1|once
TGTGCCACCCAACGGGACAGGGGCTCCTACGAGCAGTACTTC
CATQRDRGSYEQYF
>TRBJ1-1|TRBV28|.|.
TGTGCCAGCAGTTTGAGGCAGATTAACACTGAAGCTTTCTTT
CASSLRQINTEAFF
>TRBJ2-5|TRBV12-3/TRBV12-4|TRBD1|.
TGTGCCAGCTCTCTTAGCTCGACAGGGGAAGAGACCCAGTACTTC
CASSLSSTGEETQYF
>TRBJ2-1|TRBV6-2/TRBV6-3|.|.
TGTGCCAGTGCGGGGCGGGGATCCTACAATGAGCAGTTCTTC
CASAGRGSYNEQFF
>TRBJ2-3|TRBV11-2|.|few
TGTGCCAGCAGCTTACTGGATGACAGCCCAAGCACAGATACGCAGTATTTT
CASSLLDDSPSTDTQYF
>TRBJ2-1|TRBV6-1|.|few
TGTGCCAGCAGTGATTCGCAGGGGAGAAGGAGTTACAATGAGCAGTTCTTC
CASSDSQGRRSYNEQFF
>TRBJ2-7|TRBV9|.|.
TGTGCCAGCAGCGTAGGGACAGCACCCTACGAGCAGTACTTC
CASSVGTAPYEQYF
>TRBJ2-7|TRBV4-1|TRBD1|few
TGCGCCAGCAGCCAAGATCCAGGGGGTATCCGTGGCTACGAGCAGTACTTC
CASSQDPGGIRGYEQYF
>TRBJ2-1|TRBV6-2/TRBV6-3|.|many
TGTGCCAGCAGTTACACCCAGTACAATGAGCAGTTCTTC
CASSYTQYNEQFF
>TRBJ1-6|TRBV6-6|.|.
TGTGCCAGCAGCCACATAAATTCACCCCTCCACTTT
CASSHINSPLHF
>TRBJ2-2|TRBV3-1|.|many
TGTGCCAGCAGCCCGTTCAGAGGGCCGAACACCGGGGAGCTGTTTTTT
CASSPFRGPNTGELFF
>TRBJ1-1|TRBV6-2/TRBV6-3|.|many
TGTGCCAGCAGTACCCGGGGTCCCCTTGACTACACTGAAGCTTTCTTT
CASSTRGPLDYTEAFF
>TRBJ2-3|TRBV20-1|TRBD2|.
TGCAGTCCGAAGCGGGGCGATACGCAGTATTTT
CSPKRGDTQYF
>TRBJ2-3|TRBV9|.|many
TGTGCCAGCAGCGTAGCTCTAGATACGCAGTATTTT
CASSVALDTQYF
>TRBJ1-1|TRBV20-1|.|.
TGCAGTGCTAGATCCCCCGGGGGGAACACTGAAGCTTTCTTT
CSARSPGGNTEAFF
>TRBJ2-5|TRBV20-1|TRBD2|.
TGCAGTGCTAGATTTGAGACTAGCGGGATAATAAGAGGGACCCAGTACTTC
CSARFETSGIIRGTQYF